Listed below are T cell receptor beta chains from one sample, sequenced in a study of cytomegalovirus exposure and HLA in healthy donors. Some clones are missing from TCRdb's copy, which holds only in-frame ones; the method was immunoSEQ multiplex PCR. The table records about 65,000 clones, under 95% of them present only once. The specimen sequenced was PBMCs. The receptors come from a woman aged 18 to 35 in good health and CMV-seronegative. The CDR3 runs from the conserved cysteine through the conserved F or W. A D gene is named only where the DNA matches it firmly. Some rows mark clone size as missing; the rest say once, few, many or name a class of expanded clone.

>NA|TRBD1|TRBJ2-5|TRBV5-1
TGCGCCAGCAGCGCCCGGACAGGGTGGGAGACCCAGTACTTC
CASSARTGWETQYF
>NA|NA|TRBJ1-4|TRBV25-1
TGTGCCAGCAGTGAACAGTCGAGGGGGAATGAAAAACTGTTTTTT
CASSEQSRGNEKLFF
>NA|TRBD1|TRBJ1-2|TRBV6-1
TGTGCCAGCAGTGAGGGGGACAGAGACTATGGCTACACCTTC
CASSEGDRDYGYTF
>NA|NA|TRBJ2-2|TRBV28
TGTGCCAGCAGAGCGGACCGTCCCAACACCGGGGAGCTGTTTTTT
CASRADRPNTGELFF
>NA|NA|TRBJ1-4|TRBV25-1
TGTGCCAGCAGTGACTGGGGGCAAAGCGGGATTAATGAAAAACTGTTTTTT
CASSDWGQSGINEKLFF
>NA|NA|TRBJ2-7|TRBV28
TGTGCCAGCAGTTTCCCCGCCTACGAGCAGTACTTC
CASSFPAYEQYF
>NA|TRBD2|TRBJ2-3|TRBV29-1
TGCAGCGCTAGCGGAAGCACAGATACGCAGTATTTT
CSASGSTDTQYF
>NA|TRBD2|TRBJ2-3|TRBV11-2
TGTGCCAGCAGCTCCCCACTAGCGGGCATGACAGATACGCAGTATTTT
CASSSPLAGMTDTQYF
>NA|TRBD1|TRBJ2-3|TRBV5-1
TGCGCCAGCAGACCAGGGGGCACTAGCACAGATACGCAGTATTTT
CASRPGGTSTDTQYF
>NA|TRBD1|TRBJ2-7|TRBV6-1
TGTGCCAGCAGCCTGGACAGGGGGCTAACCTACGAGCAGTACTTC
CASSLDRGLTYEQYF
>NA|NA|TRBJ1-1|TRBV6-1
TGTGCCAGCAGCAGGACAGTGAACACTGAAGCTTTCTTT
CASSRTVNTEAFF
>NA|NA|TRBJ2-5|TRBV11-2
TGTGCCAGCAGCTCGGGGGGCAGGGGCCAAGAGACCCAGTACTTC
CASSSGGRGQETQYF
>NA|TRBD1|TRBJ2-2|TRBV9
TGTGCCAGCAGGTTGGGACAGGGAAGCGGGGAGCTGTTTTTT
CASRLGQGSGELFF
>NA|NA|TRBJ1-1|TRBV19
TGTGCCAGTAGTATGGGAAGGGGAATTCGCACTGAAGCTTTCTTT
CASSMGRGIRTEAFF
>NA|NA|TRBJ2-1|TRBV7-8
TGTGCCAGCAGCCCCCAATCTGCCAATCAGAACTACAATGAGCAGTTCTTC
CASSPQSANQNYNEQFF
>once|TRBD2|TRBJ2-5|TRBV19
TGTGCCAGTAGAGAACGACTAGCGGCCAAACAAGAGACCCAGTACTTC
CASRERLAAKQETQYF
>NA|NA|TRBJ2-1|TRBV28
TGTGCCAGCAGGTCCGTGGCAGGAACCAATGAGCAGTTCTTC
CASRSVAGTNEQFF
>NA|TRBD2|TRBJ2-3|TRBV27
TGTGCCAGCAGTCTCCAGCGGGGAGGTACGCAGTATTTT
CASSLQRGGTQYF
>once|NA|TRBJ2-3|TRBV7-2
TGTGCCAGCAGCCCCCGAGCCACCACAGATACGCAGTATTTT
CASSPRATTDTQYF
>NA|NA|TRBJ1-2|TRBV6-1
TGTGCCAGCAGTAACCCCTACAGGGAAGGCTACACCTTC
CASSNPYREGYTF
>NA|NA|TRBJ2-7|TRBV10-3
TGTGCCATCAGCCTCGACAACTACGAGCAGTACTTC
CAISLDNYEQYF
>once|TRBD1|TRBJ2-1|TRBV11-2
TGTGCCAGCAGCGCCGGGACAGGGTCGCTTCGGCAGTTCTTC
CASSAGTGSLRQFF
>few|NA|TRBJ2-7|TRBV2
TGTGCCAGCAGTGCTCAGGGGTCGAGCTCCTACGAGCAGTACTTC
CASSAQGSSSYEQYF
>NA|NA|TRBJ2-3|TRBV28
TGTGCCAGCAGTTTGAGCGGGTCACCCGGTACGCAGTATTTT
CASSLSGSPGTQYF
>NA|NA|TRBJ2-5|TRBV18
TGTGCCAGCTCACCCGCAGGGGTAGAGACCCAGTACTTC
CASSPAGVETQYF
>NA|TRBD2|TRBJ2-1|TRBV5-1
TGCGCCAGCAGCTCAATTTTTAGCGGGGGGGCGGGTGAGCAGTTCTTC
CASSSIFSGGAGEQFF
>NA|NA|TRBJ1-2|TRBV7-9
TGTGCCAGCAGCCGGGTCATCTATGGCTACACCTTC
CASSRVIYGYTF